This T cell receptor (beta chain) emerged from a study of T-cell memory formation after mild COVID-19. Constant-segment primers were used for 5'RACE, and the resulting TCR alpha and TCR beta cDNA libraries carried sample barcodes and UMIs. TCRdb called the 5' RACE reads again in MiXCR, with one record for every CDR3 protein. Of 450,000 or so distinct CDR3 sequences detected, 20% appear once; the ten largest clones hold 8.4%. This clonotype turned up a few times. The germline V gene has CDR1 SGHRS and CDR2 YFSETQ. The CDR3 runs to 13 residues. With 1 base removed from V and 5 bases from J, the gap between germline ends came to 10 bases.

This chain connects TRBV5-1 to TRBJ2-7; weak D call: TRBD1 (5 bases). The origin of this receptor is an adult woman who had mild COVID-19 (a few samples of this study predate the infection). Cell type and time point are not known. Sequenced input: PBMCs or a T cell subset sorted from them (not recorded which). In nucleotides, the CDR3 is TGCGCCAGCAGCTTGAAAGGGGTCAACGAGCAGTACTTC. It encodes CASSLKGVNEQYF.